This paragraph covers one TCR beta chain sequence. In the same sample, other DNA sequences code for this CDR3. Germline CDR1 KGHSH, CDR2 LQKENI. The CDR3 is made up of 13 amino acids. V was clipped by 3 bases and J by 4 bases, with 9 bases between them. This record comes from a study of blood T cell repertoires in COVID-19. The method was immunoSEQ multiplex PCR; TCRdb's version includes in-frame clones alone and lacks a portion of them. The sample has fewer than 90,000 clones, approximately 90% seen once. The sequencing input was peripheral blood. The TCR originated in a woman aged 80 or over with active COVID-19. The chain joins TRBV18 to TRBJ2-5; TRBD1 is a possible D gene (6 bases). CDR3 in amino acids: CASSPQGRETQYF. The CDR3 DNA reads as TGTGCCAGCTCACCGCAGGGGAGAGAGACCCAGTACTTC.